This note documents a single TCR beta chain sequence. TCRdb reprocessed the 5' RACE reads with MiXCR, giving one entry per CDR3 protein. This table has under 300,000 distinct CDR3 sequences, about a sixth appearing once. This CDR3 has 12 residues. Trimming stripped 2 bases from V and 6 bases from J, with 6 bases between. Germline V gene data show CDR1 as WNHNN and CDR2 as SYGVQD (reference sequence). The sample is drawn from a study of T-cell memory formation after mild COVID-19. The rearrangement uses TRBV10-1 and TRBJ2-3; unclear D gene. The TCR comes from a man aged 18 to 30 who had mild COVID-19 (a few samples of this study predate the infection). Cell type and time point are not known. The sample was PBMCs or a T cell subset sorted from them (not recorded which). CDR3 nucleotides: TGCGCCAGCAGTGAGAACTCTGATACGCAGTATTTT. Its translation: CASSENSDTQYF.